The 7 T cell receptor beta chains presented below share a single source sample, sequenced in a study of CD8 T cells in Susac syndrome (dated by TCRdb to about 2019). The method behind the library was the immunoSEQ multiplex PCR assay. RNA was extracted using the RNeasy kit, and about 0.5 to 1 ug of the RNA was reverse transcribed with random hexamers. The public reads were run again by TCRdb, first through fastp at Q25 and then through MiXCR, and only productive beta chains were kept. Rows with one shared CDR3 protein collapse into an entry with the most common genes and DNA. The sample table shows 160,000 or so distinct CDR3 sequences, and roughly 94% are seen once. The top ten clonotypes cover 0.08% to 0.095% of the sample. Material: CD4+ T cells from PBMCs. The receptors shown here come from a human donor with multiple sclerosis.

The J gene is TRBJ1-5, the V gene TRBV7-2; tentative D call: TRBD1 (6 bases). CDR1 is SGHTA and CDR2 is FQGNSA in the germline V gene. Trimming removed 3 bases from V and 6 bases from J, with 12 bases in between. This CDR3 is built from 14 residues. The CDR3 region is CASSLQQGGQPQHF. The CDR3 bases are TGTGCCAGCAGCTTGCAACAGGGCGGTCAGCCCCAGCATTTT.

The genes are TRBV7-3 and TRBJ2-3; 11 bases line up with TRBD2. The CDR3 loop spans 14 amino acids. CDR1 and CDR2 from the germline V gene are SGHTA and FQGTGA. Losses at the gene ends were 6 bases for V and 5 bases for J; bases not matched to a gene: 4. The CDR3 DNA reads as TGTGCCAGCAGTTTTAGCGGGAGGGAAGATACGCAGTATTTT. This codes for CASSFSGREDTQYF. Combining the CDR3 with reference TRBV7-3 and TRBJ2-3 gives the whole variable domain GAGVSQTPSNKVTEKGKYVELRCDPISGHTALYWYRQSLGQGPEFLIYFQGTGAADDSGLPNDRFFAVRPEGSVSTLKIQRTERGDSAVYLCASSFSGREDTQYFGPGTRLTVL.

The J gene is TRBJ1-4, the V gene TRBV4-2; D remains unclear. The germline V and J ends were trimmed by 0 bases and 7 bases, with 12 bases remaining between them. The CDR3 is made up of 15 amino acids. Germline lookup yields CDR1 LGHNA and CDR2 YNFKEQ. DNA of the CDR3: TGTGCCAGCAGCCAAGATTTGTTGTCGAGTGAAAAACTGTTTTTT. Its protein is CASSQDLLSSEKLFF.

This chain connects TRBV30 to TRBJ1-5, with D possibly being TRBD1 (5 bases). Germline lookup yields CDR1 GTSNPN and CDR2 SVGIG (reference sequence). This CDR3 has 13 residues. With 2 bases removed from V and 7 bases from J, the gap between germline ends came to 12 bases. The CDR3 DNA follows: TGTGCCTGGAGTCGTCAGGGACTACAGCCCCAGCATTTT. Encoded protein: CAWSRQGLQPQHF. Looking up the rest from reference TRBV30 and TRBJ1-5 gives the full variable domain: SQTIHQWPATLVQPVGSPLSLECTVEGTSNPNLYWYRQAAGRGLQLLFYSVGIGQISSEVPQNLSASRPQDRQFILSSKKLLLSDSGFYLCAWSRQGLQPQHFGDGTRLSIL.

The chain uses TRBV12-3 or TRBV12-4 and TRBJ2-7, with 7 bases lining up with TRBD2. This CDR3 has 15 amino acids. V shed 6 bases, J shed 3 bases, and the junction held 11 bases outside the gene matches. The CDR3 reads CASSRPSGGVYEQYF. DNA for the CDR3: TGTGCCAGCAGCCGTCCCTCGGGAGGAGTCTACGAGCAGTACTTC.

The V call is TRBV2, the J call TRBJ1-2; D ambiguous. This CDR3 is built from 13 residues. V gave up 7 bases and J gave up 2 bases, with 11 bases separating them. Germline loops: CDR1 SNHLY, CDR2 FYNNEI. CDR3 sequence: CASIGVPNYGYTF. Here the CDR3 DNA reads TGTGCCAGCATCGGAGTTCCCAACTATGGCTACACCTTC.

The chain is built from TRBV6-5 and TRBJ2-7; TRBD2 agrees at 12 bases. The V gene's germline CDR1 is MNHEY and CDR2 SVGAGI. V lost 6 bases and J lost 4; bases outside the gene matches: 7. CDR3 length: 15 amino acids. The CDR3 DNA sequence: TGTGCCAGCAGACCTCGACTAGCGGGGGAGTACGAGCAGTACTTC. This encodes CASRPRLAGEYEQYF.